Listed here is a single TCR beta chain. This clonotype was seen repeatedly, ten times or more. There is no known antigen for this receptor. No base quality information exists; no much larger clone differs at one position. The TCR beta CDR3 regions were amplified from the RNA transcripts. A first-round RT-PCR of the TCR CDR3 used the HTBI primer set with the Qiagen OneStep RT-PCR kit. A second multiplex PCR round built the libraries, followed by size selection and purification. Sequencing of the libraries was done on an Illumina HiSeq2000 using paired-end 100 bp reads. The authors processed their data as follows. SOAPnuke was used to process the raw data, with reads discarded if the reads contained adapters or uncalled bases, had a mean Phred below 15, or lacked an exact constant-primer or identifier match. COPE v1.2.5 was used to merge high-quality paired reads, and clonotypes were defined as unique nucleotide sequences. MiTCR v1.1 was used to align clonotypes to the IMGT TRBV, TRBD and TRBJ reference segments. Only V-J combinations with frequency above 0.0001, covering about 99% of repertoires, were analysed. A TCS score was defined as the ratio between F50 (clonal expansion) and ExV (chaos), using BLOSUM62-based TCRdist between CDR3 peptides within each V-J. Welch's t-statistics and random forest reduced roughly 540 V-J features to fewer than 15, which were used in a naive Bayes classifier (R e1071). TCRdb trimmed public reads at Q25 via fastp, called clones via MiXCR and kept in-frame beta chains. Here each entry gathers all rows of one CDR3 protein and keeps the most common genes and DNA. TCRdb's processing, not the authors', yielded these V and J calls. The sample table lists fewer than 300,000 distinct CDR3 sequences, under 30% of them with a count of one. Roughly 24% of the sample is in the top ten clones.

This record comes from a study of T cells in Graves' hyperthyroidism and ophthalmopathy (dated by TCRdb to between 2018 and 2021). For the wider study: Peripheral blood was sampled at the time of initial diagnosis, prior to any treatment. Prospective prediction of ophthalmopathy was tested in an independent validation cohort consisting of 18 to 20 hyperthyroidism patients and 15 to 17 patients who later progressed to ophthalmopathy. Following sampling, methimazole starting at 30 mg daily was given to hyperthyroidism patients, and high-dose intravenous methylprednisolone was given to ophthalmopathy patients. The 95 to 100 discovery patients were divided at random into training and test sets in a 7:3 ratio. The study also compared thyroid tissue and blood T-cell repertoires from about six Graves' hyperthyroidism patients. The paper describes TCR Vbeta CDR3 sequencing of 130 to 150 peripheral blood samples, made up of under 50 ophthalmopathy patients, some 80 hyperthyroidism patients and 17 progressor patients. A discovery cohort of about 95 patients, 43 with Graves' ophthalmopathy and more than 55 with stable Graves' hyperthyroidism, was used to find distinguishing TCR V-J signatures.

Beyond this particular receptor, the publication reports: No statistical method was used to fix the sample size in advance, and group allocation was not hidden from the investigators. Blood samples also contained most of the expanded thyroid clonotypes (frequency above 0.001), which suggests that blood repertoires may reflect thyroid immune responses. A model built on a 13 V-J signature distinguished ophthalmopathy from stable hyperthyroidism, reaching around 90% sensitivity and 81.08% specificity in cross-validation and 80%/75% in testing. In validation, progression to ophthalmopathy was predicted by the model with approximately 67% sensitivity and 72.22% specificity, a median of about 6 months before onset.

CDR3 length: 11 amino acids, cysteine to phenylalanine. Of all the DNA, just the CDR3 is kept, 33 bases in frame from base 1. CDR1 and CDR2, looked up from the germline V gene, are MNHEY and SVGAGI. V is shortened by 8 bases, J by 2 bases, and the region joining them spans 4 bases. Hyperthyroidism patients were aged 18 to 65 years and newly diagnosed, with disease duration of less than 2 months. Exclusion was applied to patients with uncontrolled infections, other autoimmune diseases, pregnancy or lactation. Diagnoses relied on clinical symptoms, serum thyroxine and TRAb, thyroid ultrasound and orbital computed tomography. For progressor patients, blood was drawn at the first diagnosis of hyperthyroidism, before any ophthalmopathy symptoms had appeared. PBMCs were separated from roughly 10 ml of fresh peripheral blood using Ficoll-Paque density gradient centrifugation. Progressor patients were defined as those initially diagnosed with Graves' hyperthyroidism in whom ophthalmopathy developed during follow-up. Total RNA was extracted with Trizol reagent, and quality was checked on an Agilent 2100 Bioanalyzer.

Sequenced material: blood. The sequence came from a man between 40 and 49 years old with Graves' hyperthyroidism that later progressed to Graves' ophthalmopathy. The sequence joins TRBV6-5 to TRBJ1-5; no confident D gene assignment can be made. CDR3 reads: CASRGNQPQHF. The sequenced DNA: TGTGCCAGCCGGGGCAATCAGCCCCAGCATTTT.